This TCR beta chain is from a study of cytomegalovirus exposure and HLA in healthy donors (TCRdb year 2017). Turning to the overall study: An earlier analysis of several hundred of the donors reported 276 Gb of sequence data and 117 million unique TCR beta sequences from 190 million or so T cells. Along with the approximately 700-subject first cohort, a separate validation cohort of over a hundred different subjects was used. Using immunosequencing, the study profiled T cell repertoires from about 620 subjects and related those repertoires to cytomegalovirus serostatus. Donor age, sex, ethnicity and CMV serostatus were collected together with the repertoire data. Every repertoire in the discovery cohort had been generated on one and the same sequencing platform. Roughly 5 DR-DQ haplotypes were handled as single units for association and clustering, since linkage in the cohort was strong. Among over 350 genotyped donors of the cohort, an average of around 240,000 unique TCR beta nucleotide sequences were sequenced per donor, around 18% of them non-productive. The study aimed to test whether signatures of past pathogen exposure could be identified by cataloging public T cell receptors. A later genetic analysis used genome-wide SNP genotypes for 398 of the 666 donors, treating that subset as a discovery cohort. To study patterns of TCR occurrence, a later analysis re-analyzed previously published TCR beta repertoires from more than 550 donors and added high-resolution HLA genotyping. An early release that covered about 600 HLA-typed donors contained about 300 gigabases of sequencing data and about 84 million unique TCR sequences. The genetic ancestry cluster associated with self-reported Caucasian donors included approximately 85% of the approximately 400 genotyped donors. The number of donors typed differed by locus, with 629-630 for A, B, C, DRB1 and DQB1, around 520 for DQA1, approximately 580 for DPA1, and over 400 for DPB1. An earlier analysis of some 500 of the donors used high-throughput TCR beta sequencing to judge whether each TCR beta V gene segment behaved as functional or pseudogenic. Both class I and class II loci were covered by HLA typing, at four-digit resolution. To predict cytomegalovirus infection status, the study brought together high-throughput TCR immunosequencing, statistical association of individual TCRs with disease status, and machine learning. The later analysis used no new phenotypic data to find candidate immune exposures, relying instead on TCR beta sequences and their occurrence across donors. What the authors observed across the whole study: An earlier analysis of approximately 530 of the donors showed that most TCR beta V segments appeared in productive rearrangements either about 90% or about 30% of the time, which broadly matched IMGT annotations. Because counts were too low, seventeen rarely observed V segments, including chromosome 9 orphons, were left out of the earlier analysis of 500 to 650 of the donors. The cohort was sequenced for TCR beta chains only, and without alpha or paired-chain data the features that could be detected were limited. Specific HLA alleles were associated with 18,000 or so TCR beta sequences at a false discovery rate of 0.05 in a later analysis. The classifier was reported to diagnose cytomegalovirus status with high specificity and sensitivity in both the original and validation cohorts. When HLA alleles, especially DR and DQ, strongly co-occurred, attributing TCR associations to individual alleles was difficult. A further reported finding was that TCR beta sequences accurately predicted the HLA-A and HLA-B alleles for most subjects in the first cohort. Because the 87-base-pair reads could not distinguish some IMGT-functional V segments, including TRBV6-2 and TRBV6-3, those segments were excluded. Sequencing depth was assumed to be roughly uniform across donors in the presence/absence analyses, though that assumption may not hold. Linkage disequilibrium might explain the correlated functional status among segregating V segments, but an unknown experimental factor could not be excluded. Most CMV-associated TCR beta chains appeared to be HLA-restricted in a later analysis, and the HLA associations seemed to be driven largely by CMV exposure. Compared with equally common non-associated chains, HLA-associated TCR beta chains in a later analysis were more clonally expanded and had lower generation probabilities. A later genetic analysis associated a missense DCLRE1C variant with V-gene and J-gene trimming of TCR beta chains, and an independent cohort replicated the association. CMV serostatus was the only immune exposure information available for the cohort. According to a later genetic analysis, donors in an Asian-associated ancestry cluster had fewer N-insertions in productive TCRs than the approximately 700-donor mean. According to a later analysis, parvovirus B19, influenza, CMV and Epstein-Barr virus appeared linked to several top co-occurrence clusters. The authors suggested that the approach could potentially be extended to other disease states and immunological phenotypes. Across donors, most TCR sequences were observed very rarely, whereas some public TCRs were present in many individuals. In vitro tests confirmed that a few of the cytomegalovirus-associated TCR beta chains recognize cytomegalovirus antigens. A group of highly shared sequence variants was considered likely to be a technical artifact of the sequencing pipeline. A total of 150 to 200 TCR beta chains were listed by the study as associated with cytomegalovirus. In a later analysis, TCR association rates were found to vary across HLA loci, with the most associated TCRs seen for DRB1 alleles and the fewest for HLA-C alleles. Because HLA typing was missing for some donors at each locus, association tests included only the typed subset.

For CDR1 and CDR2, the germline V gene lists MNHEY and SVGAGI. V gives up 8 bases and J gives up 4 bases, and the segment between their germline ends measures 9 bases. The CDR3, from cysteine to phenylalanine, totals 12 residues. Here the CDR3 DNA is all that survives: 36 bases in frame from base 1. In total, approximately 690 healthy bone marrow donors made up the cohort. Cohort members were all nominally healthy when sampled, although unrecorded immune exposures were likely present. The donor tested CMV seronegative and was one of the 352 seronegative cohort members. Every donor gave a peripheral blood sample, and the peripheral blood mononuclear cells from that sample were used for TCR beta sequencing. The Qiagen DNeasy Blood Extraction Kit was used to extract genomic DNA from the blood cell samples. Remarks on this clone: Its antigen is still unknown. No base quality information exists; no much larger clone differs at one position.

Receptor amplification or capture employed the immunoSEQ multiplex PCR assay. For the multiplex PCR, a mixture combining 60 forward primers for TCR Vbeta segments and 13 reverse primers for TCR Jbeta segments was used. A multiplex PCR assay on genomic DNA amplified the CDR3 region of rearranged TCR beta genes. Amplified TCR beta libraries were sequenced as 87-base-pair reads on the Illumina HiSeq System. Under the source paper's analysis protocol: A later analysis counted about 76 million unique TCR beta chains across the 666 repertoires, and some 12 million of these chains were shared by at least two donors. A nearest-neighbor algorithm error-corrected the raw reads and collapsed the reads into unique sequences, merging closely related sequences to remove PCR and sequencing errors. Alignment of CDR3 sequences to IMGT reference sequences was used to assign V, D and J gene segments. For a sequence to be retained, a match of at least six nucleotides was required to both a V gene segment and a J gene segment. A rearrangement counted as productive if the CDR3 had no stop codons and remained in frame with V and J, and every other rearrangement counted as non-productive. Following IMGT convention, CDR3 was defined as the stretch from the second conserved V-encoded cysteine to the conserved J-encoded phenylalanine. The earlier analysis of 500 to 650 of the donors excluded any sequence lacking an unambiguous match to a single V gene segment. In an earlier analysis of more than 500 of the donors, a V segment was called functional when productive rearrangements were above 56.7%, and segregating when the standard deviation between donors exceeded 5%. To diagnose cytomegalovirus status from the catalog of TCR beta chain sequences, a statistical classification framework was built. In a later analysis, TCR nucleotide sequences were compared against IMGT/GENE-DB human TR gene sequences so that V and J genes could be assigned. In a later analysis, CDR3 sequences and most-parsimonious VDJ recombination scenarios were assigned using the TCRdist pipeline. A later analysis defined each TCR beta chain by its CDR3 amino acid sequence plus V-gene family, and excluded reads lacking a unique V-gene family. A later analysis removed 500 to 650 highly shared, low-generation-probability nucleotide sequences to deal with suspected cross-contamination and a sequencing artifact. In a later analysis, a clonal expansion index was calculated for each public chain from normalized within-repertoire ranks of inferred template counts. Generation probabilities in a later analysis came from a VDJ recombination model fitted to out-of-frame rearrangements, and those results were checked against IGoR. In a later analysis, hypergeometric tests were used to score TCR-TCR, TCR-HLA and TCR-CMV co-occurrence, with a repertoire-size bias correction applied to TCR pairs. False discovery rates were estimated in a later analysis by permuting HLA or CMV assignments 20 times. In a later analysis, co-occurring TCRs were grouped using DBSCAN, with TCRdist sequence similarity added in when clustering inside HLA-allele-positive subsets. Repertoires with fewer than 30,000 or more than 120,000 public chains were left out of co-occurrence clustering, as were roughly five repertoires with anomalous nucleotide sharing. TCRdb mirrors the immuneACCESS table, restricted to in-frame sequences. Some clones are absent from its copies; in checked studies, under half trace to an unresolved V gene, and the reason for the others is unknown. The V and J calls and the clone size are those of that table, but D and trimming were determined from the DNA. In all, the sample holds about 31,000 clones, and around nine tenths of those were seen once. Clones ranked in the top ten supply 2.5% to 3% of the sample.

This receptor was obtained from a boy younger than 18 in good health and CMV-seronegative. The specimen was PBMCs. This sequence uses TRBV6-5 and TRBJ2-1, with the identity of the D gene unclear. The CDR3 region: CASRHGYNEQFF. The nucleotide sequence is TGTGCCAGCCGACACGGTTACAATGAGCAGTTCTTC.